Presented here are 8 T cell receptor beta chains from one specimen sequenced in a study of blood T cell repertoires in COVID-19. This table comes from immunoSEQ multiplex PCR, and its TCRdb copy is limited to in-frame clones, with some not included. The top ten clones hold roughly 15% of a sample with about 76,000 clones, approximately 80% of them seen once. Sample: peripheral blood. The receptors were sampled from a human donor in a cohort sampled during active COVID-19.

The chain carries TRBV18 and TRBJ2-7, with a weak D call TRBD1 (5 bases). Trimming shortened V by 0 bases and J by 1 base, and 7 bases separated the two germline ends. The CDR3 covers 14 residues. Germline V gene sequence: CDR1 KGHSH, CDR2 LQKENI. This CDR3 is CASSPPGRSYEQYF. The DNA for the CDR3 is TGTGCCAGCTCACCACCGGGGCGGTCCTACGAGCAGTACTTC.

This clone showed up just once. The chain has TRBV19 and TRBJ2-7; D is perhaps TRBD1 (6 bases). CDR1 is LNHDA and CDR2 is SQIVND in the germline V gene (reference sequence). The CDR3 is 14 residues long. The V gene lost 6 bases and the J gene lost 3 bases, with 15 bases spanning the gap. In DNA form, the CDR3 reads TGTGCCAGTAGCTATGGTAGAGGGGGCTACGAGCAGTACTTC. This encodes CASSYGRGGYEQYF.

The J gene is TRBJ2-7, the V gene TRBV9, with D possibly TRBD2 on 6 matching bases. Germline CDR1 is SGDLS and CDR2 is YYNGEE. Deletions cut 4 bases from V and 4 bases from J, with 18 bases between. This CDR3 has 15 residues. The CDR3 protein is CASSPRPGVGYEQYF. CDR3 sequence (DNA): TGTGCCAGCAGCCCCCGGCCGGGGGTAGGGTACGAGCAGTACTTC.

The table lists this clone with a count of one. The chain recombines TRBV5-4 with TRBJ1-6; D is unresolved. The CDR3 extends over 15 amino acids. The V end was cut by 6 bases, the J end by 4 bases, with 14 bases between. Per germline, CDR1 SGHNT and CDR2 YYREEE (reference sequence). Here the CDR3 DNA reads TGTGCCAGCAACCCAGACGGAGCATATAATTCACCCCTCCACTTT. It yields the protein CASNPDGAYNSPLHF.

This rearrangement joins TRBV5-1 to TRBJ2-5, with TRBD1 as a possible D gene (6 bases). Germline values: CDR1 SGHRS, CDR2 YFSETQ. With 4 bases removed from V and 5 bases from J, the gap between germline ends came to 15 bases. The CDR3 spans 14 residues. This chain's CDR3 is CASSVQGPRETQYF. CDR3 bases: TGCGCCAGCAGCGTACAGGGTCCTCGGGAGACCCAGTACTTC.

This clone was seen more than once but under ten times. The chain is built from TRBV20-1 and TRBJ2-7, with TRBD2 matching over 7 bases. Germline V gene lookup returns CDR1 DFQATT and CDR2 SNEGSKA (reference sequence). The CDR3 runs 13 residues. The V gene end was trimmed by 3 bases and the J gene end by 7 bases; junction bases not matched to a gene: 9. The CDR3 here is CSASLGRRGEQYF. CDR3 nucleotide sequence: TGCAGTGCTAGTTTGGGGAGGCGGGGGGAGCAGTACTTC.

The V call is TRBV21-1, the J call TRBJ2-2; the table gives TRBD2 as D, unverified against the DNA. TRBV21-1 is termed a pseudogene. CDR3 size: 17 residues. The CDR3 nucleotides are TGTGCCAGCAGGCCCCCCGGGGGGGGAGGGAACACCGGGGAGCTGTTTTTT. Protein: CASRPPGGGGNTGELFF.

The CDR3 loop reads CASSRTSWSEQYF. In nucleotides, the CDR3 is TGTGCCAGCTCGCGGACTAGTTGGTCCGAGCAGTACTTC. V and J are TRBV18 and TRBJ2-7; 7 bases line up with TRBD2. Per germline, CDR1 KGHSH and CDR2 LQKENI. The junction had 8 bases not matched to a gene; V was cut back by 6 bases and J by 6 bases. The CDR3 contains 13 residues.